Below, 8 T cell receptor beta chains from the same sample are listed, as sequenced in a study of blood T cells in healthy people across ages. A second PCR, run for roughly 7 to 11 cycles, used a sample-barcoded 5' primer plus a J-beta primer mix. TCRdb analysed the 5' RACE reads with MiXCR anew, one entry per CDR3 protein. The sample consists of 1.5 million to 2 million distinct CDR3 sequences, over 25% of them appearing once. The sample consisted of blood. Receptors were obtained from a woman aged 25 to 39 in good health.

The gene calls are TRBV20-1 and TRBJ2-3; no definite D call. The germline CDR1 and CDR2 sequences are DFQATT and SNEGSKA (reference sequence). The CDR3 runs 10 residues. Trimming stripped 5 bases from V and 6 bases from J, with 6 bases between. This CDR3 is CSAAEDTQYF. The CDR3 nucleotides read TGCAGTGCTGCTGAGGATACGCAGTATTTT.

This clonotype was seen many times. The rearrangement uses TRBV20-1 and TRBJ2-7, with D possibly being TRBD1 (6 bases). The V and J ends lost 5 bases and 3 bases respectively, with 14 bases between them. The CDR3 extends over 13 amino acids. The germline gives CDR1 DFQATT, CDR2 SNEGSKA (reference sequence). The CDR3 nucleotides are TGCAGTGCTCTCCGCGACAGGAACTACGAGCAGTACTTC. Translated, it gives CSALRDRNYEQYF.

This clonotype was counted a few times. V is TRBV5-1 and J is TRBJ1-1; D not resolved. In germline, CDR1 is SGHRS, CDR2 YFSETQ. Trimming took 2 bases from V and 2 from J, leaving 19 bases between them. This CDR3 comprises 17 residues. CDR3 in amino acids: CASSLGVLSGVNTEAFF. The CDR3 region has the DNA TGCGCCAGCAGCTTAGGTGTGTTGTCGGGAGTAAACACTGAAGCTTTCTTT.

The V call is TRBV4-1, the J call TRBJ2-7; D may correspond to TRBD1 or TRBD2 (5 bases each). This CDR3 spans 15 amino acids. V lost 3 bases, J lost 0 bases, and 12 bases lay in between. The V gene's germline CDR1 is MGHRA and CDR2 YSYEKL. This CDR3 is CASSQGTESSYEQYF. The CDR3 bases are TGCGCCAGCAGCCAGGGGACCGAGAGCTCCTACGAGCAGTACTTC.

The V and J genes are TRBV18 and TRBJ2-1; TRBD2 agrees at 7 bases. The ends lost 3 bases at V and 10 bases at J; junction bases unmatched: 6. CDR1 is KGHSH, CDR2 LQKENI, per germline. CDR3 length: 13 residues. As DNA, the CDR3 is TGTGCCAGCTCACCGGGAGGGCCAAGAGAGCAGTTCTTC. It encodes CASSPGGPREQFF.

The chain recombines TRBV7-2 with TRBJ2-3; the match to TRBD2 covers 9 bases. Germline values: CDR1 SGHTA, CDR2 FQGNSA. Losses at the gene ends were 0 bases for V and 5 bases for J; bases not matched to a gene: 3. This CDR3 is built from 15 residues. DNA for the CDR3: TGTGCCAGCAGCTTAGCGACTAGCGGCCTAGATACGCAGTATTTT. Amino acid sequence: CASSLATSGLDTQYF.

The J gene is TRBJ1-2, the V gene TRBV24-1, with D unclear. Trimming stripped 2 bases from V and 4 bases from J, with 7 bases between. CDR1 KGHDR and CDR2 SFDVKD come from the germline V gene. The CDR3 consists of 13 residues. This chain's CDR3 is CATSDSSFYGYTF. For the CDR3, the DNA is TGTGCCACCAGTGATTCCAGTTTCTATGGCTACACCTTC.

The chain carries TRBV20-1 and TRBJ2-5; D gene uncertain. Trimming stripped 0 bases from V and 4 bases from J, with 12 bases between. Germline values: CDR1 DFQATT, CDR2 SNEGSKA (reference sequence). CDR3 length: 14 amino acids. The CDR3, as DNA: TGCAGTGCTAGAGATGGCAAGAGAGTAGAGACCCAGTACTTC. Protein product: CSARDGKRVETQYF.